Here is one T cell receptor beta chain with its context. This record belongs to a study of blood T cell repertoires in COVID-19. As originally analysed: From reference gene primer amplification, estimates of nucleated cell counts were derived. Here immunoSEQ multiplex PCR was the method, and the copy in TCRdb shows in-frame clones only, minus some. V and J calls and clone size are as listed in that table; D and trimming were resolved from the DNA. The sample has just over 200,000 clones, approximately 90% seen once. This CDR3 spans 17 amino acids. This chain joins TRBV21-1 and TRBJ1-3; the D call in the table, TRBD1, was not verified against the DNA. TRBV21-1 represents a pseudogene. The sample comprised peripheral blood. This TCR came from a man older than 75 with acute or convalescent COVID-19. The CDR3 DNA is TGTGCCAGCAGCAAAGGGCGCACAGGGTTTACTGGAAACACCATATATTTT. Residues: CASSKGRTGFTGNTIYF.